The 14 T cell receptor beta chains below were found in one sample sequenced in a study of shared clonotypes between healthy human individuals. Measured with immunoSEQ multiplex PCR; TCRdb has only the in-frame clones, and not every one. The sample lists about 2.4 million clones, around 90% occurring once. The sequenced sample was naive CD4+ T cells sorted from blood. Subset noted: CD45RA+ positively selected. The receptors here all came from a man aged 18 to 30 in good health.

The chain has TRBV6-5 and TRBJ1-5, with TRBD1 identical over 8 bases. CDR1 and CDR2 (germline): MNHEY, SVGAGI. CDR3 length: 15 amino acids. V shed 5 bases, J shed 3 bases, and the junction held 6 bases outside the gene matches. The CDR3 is CASSPGQVFNQPQHF. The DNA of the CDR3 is TGTGCCAGCAGTCCGGGACAGGTTTTCAATCAGCCCCAGCATTTT.

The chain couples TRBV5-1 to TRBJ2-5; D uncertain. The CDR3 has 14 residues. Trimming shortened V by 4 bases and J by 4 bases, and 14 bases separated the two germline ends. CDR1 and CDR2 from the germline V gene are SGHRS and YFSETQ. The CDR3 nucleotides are TGCGCCAGCAGCGCAACGCGTTCCGGAGAGACCCAGTACTTC. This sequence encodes CASSATRSGETQYF.

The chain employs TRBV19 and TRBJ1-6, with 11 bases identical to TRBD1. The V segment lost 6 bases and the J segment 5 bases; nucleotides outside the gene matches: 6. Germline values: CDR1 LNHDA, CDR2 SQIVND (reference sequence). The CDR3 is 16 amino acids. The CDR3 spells CASRPRDRGNNSPLHF. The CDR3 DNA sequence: TGTGCCAGTAGGCCTCGGGACAGGGGGAATAATTCACCCCTCCACTTT. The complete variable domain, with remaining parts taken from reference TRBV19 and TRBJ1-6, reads DGGITQSPKYLFRKEGQNVTLSCEQNLNHDAMYWYRQDPGQGLRLIYYSQIVNDFQKGDIAEGYSVSREKKESFPLTVTSAQKNPTAFYLCASRPRDRGNNSPLHFGNGTRLTVT.

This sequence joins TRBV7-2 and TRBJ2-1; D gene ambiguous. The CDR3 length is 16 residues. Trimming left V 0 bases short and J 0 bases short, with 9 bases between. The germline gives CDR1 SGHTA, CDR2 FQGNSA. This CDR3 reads CASSLAWASSYNEQFF. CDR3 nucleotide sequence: TGTGCCAGCAGCTTAGCGTGGGCCAGCTCCTACAATGAGCAGTTCTTC.

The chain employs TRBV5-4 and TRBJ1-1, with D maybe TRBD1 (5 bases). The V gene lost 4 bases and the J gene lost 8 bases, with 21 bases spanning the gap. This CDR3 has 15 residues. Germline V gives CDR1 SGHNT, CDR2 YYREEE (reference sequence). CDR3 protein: CASSRVNQGFFEAFF. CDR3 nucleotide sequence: TGTGCCAGCAGCCGAGTTAACCAGGGCTTTTTCGAAGCTTTCTTT.

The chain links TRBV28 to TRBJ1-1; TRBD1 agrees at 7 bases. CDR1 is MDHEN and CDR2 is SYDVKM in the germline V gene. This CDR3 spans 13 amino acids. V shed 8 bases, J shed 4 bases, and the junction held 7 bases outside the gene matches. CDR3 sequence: CASFGTDSTEAFF. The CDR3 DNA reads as TGTGCCAGCTTCGGGACAGATTCCACTGAAGCTTTCTTT.

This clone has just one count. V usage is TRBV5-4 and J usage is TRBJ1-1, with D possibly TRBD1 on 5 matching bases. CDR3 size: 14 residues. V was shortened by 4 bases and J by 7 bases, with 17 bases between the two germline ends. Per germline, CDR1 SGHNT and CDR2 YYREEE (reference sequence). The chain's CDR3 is CASSPGGGGVEAFF. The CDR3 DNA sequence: TGTGCCAGCAGCCCGGGGGGGGGAGGCGTTGAAGCTTTCTTT.

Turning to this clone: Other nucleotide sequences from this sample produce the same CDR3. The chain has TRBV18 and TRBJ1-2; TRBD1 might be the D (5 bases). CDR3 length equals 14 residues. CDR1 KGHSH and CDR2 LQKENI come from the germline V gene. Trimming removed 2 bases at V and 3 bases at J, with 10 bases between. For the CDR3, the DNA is TGTGCCAGCTCACCAGACCAAGGGGACTATGGCTACACCTTC. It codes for CASSPDQGDYGYTF. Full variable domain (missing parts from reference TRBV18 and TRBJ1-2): NAGVMQNPRHLVRRRGQEARLRCSPMKGHSHVYWYRQLPEEGLKFMVYLQKENIIDESGMPKERFSAEFPKEGPSILRIQQVVRGDSAAYFCASSPDQGDYGYTFGSGTRLTVV.

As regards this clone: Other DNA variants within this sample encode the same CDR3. The CDR3 bases are TGTGCCTGGAGCGTCAGCCGCAATCAGCCCCAGCATTTT. Translating gives CAWSVSRNQPQHF. The rearrangement joins TRBV30 to TRBJ1-5; D ambiguous. CDR1 is GTSNPN and CDR2 is SVGIG in the germline V gene (reference sequence). Trimming pared 3 bases from V and 2 bases from J, leaving 8 bases between. The length of the CDR3 is 13 residues.

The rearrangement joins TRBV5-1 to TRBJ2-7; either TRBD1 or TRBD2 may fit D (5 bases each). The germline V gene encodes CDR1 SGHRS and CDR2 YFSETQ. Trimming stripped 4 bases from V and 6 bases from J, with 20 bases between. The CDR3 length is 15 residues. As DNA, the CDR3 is TGCGCCAGCAGCCCTACCGGGACGGGGTCTATCGAGCAGTACTTC. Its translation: CASSPTGTGSIEQYF.

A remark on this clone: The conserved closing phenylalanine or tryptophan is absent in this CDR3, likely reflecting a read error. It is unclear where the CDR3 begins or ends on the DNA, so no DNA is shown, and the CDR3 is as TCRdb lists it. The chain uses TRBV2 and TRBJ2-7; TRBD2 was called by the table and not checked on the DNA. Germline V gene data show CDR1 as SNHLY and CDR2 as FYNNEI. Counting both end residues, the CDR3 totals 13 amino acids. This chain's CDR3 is CASSEAQASGGSL.

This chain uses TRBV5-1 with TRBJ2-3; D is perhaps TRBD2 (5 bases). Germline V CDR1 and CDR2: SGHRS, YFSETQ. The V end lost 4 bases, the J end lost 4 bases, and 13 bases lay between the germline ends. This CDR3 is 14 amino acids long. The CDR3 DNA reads TGCGCCAGCAGCCCCGACCTCGGGGCAGATACGCAGTATTTT. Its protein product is CASSPDLGADTQYF.

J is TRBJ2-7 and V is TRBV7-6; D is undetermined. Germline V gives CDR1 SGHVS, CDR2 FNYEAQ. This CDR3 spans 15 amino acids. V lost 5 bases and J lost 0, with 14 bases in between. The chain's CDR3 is CASSPVGMDSYEQYF. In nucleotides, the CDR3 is TGTGCCAGCAGCCCAGTGGGGATGGACTCCTACGAGCAGTACTTC.

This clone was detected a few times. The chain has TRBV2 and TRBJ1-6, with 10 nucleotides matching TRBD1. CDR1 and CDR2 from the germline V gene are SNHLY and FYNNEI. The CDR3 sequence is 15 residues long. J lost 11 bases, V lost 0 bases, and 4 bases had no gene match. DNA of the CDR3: TGTGCCAGCAGTGAAGCGCGGGGACAGGGGCCACCCCTCCACTTT. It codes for CASSEARGQGPPLHF.